The entry below describes one TCR beta chain. What it recognizes is unknown. CDR1 is SNHLY and CDR2 is FYNNEI in the germline V gene. The CDR3 totals 13 residues. V lost 5 bases to trimming and J lost 2 bases, with 8 bases between them. This sample stems from a study of cytotoxic CD8 clonotypes in ibrutinib-treated CLL. Study-level findings and limits: Patients showed higher baseline clonality than age-matched healthy donors, and it tracked circulating CD8+ T-cell counts.

The protocol was immunoSEQ multiplex PCR, while the TCRdb copy is restricted to in-frame clones and leaves out a portion. The sample holds 100,000 to 150,000 clones, approximately 83% seen once. This clonotype originated in a human donor with chronic lymphocytic leukemia. The material sequenced was PBMCs, taken after 24 months of ibrutinib treatment. The rearrangement uses TRBV2 and TRBJ2-3, with D perhaps TRBD2 (5 bases). CDR3 amino acids: CASSRENTDTQYF. The CDR3 region has the DNA TGTGCCAGCAGTCGGGAAAACACAGATACGCAGTATTTT.